The rows below give T cell receptor beta chains drawn from one sample of a study of Tregs in tolerant kidney transplant recipients. Sequenced by immunoSEQ multiplex PCR; TCRdb stores in-frame clones only, minus some. The repertoire includes about 120,000 clones, 85% to 95% of them detected once, and over 0.5% sits in the top ten. Sample: CD4+ T cells from blood. The receptors stem from a human donor in good health. The CDR3 runs from the conserved cysteine through the conserved F or W. Fields, in order: clone size, V gene, J gene, D gene, CDR3 DNA, CDR3 protein. A D gene is named only where the DNA matches it firmly. Clone size is shown for a subset of rows, as once, few, many or a class of expanded clone.

>once|TRBV12-1|TRBJ2-7|-
TGTGCCAGCAGCACTTACTACGAGCAGTACTTC
CASSTYYEQYF
>-|TRBV27|TRBJ1-2|-
TGTGCCAGCAGTTCCTCGTTCGTGGGGCGGGCCTATGGCTACACCTTC
CASSSSFVGRAYGYTF
>-|TRBV7-2|TRBJ2-7|-
TGTGCCAGCAGCTTAAGATATTTTGGCAGGTTGGCCTACGAGCAGTACTTC
CASSLRYFGRLAYEQYF
>-|TRBV10-3|TRBJ2-5|-
TGTGCCATCAGCAAGCTTTCGGACTCCCAAGAGACCCAGTACTTC
CAISKLSDSQETQYF
>once|TRBV30|TRBJ2-7|TRBD1
TGTGCCTGGAGCTCCCCGGGACAGGGGTTGTACGAGCAGTACTTC
CAWSSPGQGLYEQYF
>once|TRBV9|TRBJ2-5|TRBD1
TGTGCCAGCAGCGGTACTGACAGGGTTGGGACCCAGTACTTC
CASSGTDRVGTQYF
>-|TRBV27|TRBJ2-7|-
TGTGCCAGCAGTCTTCGTAATTCCTACGAGCAGTACTTC
CASSLRNSYEQYF
>-|TRBV6-5|TRBJ1-2|-
TGTGCCAGCAGGGACAGCCCCTATGGCTACACCTTC
CASRDSPYGYTF
>-|TRBV20-1|TRBJ1-1|-
TGCAGTGCTAGACCTACAGACATGGCTTTCTTT
CSARPTDMAFF
>-|TRBV7-8|TRBJ1-5|-
TGTGCCAGCAGCTTCACTTGGGATCAGCCCCAGCATTTT
CASSFTWDQPQHF
>once|TRBV7-8|TRBJ2-7|TRBD1
TGTGCCAGCAGCTTATACGACAGGGGAAACGAGCAGTACTTC
CASSLYDRGNEQYF
>few|TRBV6-1|TRBJ1-1|-
TGTGCCAGCAGTGAAGCCTGGGCCGTGGGGACTGAAGCTTTCTTT
CASSEAWAVGTEAFF
>-|TRBV5-1|TRBJ2-7|TRBD2
TGCGCCAGCAGCTGGACCCTAGCGGGAGGCCCCTACGAGCAGTACTTC
CASSWTLAGGPYEQYF
>-|TRBV18|TRBJ2-3|-
TGTGCCAGCTCATTCTCTAGCGCCAGCACAGATACGCAGTATTTT
CASSFSSASTDTQYF
>-|TRBV10-3|TRBJ1-2|TRBD1
TGTGCCATCAGTGGAGGGGACAGGTCCTACACCTTC
CAISGGDRSYTF
>-|TRBV7-8|TRBJ1-2|TRBD1
TGTGCCAGCACGGCGGACAGGGAGGGTGGCTACACCTTC
CASTADREGGYTF
>-|TRBV6-1|TRBJ2-3|-
TGTGCCAGCAGTGAGACAGGGACAGCTAGCGGCGGTGGGGAGTATTTT
CASSETGTASGGGEYF
>-|TRBV5-1|TRBJ2-3|TRBD1
TGCGCCAGCAGCCCCGGCAGGACAGGGCCCACAGATACGCAGTATTTT
CASSPGRTGPTDTQYF
>once|TRBV18|TRBJ2-6|-
TGTGCCAGCTCACCAGTGTTTGGTCCTGGGGCCAACGTCCTGACTTTC
CASSPVFGPGANVLTF
>-|TRBV27|TRBJ2-2|-
TGTGCCAGCACTCCCGGGACATTGAACACCGGGGAGCTGTTTTTT
CASTPGTLNTGELFF
>-|TRBV7-8|TRBJ1-6|-
TGTGCCAGCAGCTCCACCGCTCCCACAGCAAGCTCCTATAATTCACCCCTCCACTTT
CASSSTAPTASSYNSPLHF
>-|TRBV19|TRBJ1-2|TRBD1
TGTGCCAGTAGTAACCCCACAGGGGGCTTTGGCTACACCTTC
CASSNPTGGFGYTF
>-|TRBV5-1|TRBJ2-7|TRBD2
TGCGCCAGCAGCCCTGGGAGGGGATCAACCTACGAGCAGTACTTC
CASSPGRGSTYEQYF
>-|TRBV5-4|TRBJ1-4|TRBD1
TGTGCCAGCAGCTACGGACAGGGGAAATTTGATAATGAAAAACTGTTTTTT
CASSYGQGKFDNEKLFF
>once|TRBV18|TRBJ2-2|TRBD1
TGTGCCAGCTCACCACCTGGGACAGGCGTCGCCGGGGAGCTGTTTTTT
CASSPPGTGVAGELFF
>-|TRBV7-9|TRBJ2-7|-
TGTGCCAGCAGTTTCGGGTTGGGCGGCCACTACGAGCAGTACTTC
CASSFGLGGHYEQYF
>-|TRBV5-6|TRBJ2-5|TRBD2
TGTGCCAGCAGCCATCTAGCGGGAGTACGCCAAGAGACCCAGTACTTC
CASSHLAGVRQETQYF
>-|TRBV4-1|TRBJ2-7|TRBD1
TGCGCCAGCAGCCCCCTTGGACAGGGGATTACCTACGAGCAGTACTTC
CASSPLGQGITYEQYF
>-|TRBV27|TRBJ1-5|-
TGTGCCAGCAGTTTACTCCCCGTCAGGGGCGGCAATCAGCCCCAGCATTTT
CASSLLPVRGGNQPQHF
>-|TRBV6-1|TRBJ2-1|-
TGTGCCAGCCACCTCATACATTCGTACAATGAGCAGTTCTTC
CASHLIHSYNEQFF
>once|TRBV6-5|TRBJ2-7|-
TGTGCCAGCAGTTACTGGGGGAGTAACTCCTACGAGCAGTACTTC
CASSYWGSNSYEQYF
>-|TRBV6-1|TRBJ2-7|TRBD2
TGTGCCAGCAGGGCCCCGCCAGCTAGCGGCTACGAGCAGTACTTC
CASRAPPASGYEQYF